The source of this T cell receptor (beta chain) is a study of blood T cell repertoires in COVID-19. Across the study: The samples span acute and convalescent COVID-19 from the United States, Italy and Spain.

Cohorts were based on clinical histories the participants reported. CDR1 is SGHNT and CDR2 is YENEEA in the germline V gene. The CDR3 extends over 15 amino acids. The germline V and J ends were trimmed by 4 bases and 4 bases, with 13 bases remaining between them. Some clones are missing from TCRdb's copy, which holds only in-frame ones; the method was immunoSEQ multiplex PCR. The sample has under 250,000 clones, roughly 86% seen once; the top ten hold 3.5% to 4%. The rearrangement uses TRBV11-3 and TRBJ2-2; D perhaps matches TRBD2 (6 bases). What was sequenced was PBMCs or T cells enriched from blood (not recorded which). The sequence was obtained from a woman aged 25 to 39 with acute COVID-19. The CDR3 region has the DNA TGTGCCAGCAGCTCGACGGGGGTAGGCACCGGGGAGCTGTTTTTT. Amino acids: CASSSTGVGTGELFF.